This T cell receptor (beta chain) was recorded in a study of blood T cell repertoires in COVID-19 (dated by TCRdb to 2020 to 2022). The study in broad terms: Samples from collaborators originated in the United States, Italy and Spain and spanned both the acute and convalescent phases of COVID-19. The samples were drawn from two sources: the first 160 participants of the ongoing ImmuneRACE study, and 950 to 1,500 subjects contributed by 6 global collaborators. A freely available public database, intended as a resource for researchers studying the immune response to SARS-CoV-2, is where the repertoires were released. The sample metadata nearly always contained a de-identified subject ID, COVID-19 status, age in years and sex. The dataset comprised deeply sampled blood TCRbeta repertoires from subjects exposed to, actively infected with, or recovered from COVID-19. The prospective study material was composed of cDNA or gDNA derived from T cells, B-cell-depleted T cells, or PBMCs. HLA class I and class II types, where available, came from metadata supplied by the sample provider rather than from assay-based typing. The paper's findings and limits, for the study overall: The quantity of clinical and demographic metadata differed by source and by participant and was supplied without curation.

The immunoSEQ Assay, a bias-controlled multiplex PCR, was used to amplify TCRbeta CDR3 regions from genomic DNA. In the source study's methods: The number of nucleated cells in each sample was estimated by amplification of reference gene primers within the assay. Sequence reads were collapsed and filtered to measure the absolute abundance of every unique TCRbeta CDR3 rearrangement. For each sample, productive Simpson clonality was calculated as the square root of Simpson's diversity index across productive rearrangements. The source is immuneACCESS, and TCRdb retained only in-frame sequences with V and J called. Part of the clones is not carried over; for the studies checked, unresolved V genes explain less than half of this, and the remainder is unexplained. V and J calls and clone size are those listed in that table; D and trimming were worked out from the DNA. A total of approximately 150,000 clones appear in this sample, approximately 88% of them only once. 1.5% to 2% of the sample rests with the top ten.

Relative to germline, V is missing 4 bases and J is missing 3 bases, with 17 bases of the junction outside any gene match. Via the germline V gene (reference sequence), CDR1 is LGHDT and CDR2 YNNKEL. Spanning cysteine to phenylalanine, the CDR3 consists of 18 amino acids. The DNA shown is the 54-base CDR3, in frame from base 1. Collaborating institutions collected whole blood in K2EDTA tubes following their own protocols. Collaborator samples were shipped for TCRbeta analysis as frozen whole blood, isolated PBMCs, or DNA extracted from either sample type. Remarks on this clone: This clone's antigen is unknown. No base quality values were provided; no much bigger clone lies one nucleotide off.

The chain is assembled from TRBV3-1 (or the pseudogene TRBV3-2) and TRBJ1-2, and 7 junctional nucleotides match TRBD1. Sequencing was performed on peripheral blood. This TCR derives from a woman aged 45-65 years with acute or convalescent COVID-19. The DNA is TGTGCCAGCAGCCTCCCCCGGACAGGAAAAACCCAACACTATGGCTACACCTTC. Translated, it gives CASSLPRTGKTQHYGYTF.